The 9 T cell receptor beta chains in this list originate from one sample, sequenced in a study of blood T cells in healthy people across ages. Sample-barcoded 5' priming and a J-beta primer mix drove a second PCR of about 6 to 11 cycles. A single record per CDR3 protein comes from TCRdb applying MiXCR to the 5' RACE reads. This sample has about 970,000 distinct CDR3 sequences; roughly 51% occur once, and the top ten carry around 21%. Source material: blood. The receptors come from a woman between 55 and 75 years old in good health.

With regard to this clonotype: At one boundary the junction diverges from the germline segment, which might be a read error. The chain combines TRBV5-5 with TRBJ2-2, with D uncertain. Germline loops: CDR1 SGHKS, CDR2 YYEKEE (reference sequence). The CDR3 consists of 14 residues. The CDR3, as DNA: TGTTCCAGCAGGCCTACAAGGAACACCGGGGAGCTGTTTTTT. Protein sequence: CSSRPTRNTGELFF.

This clonotype was observed a single time. The rearrangement links TRBV6-5 to TRBJ2-4; TRBD1 or TRBD2 may be the D gene (6 bases each). The assigned J gene may be wrong: the sequence end matches TRBJ2-5 better. The CDR3 totals 17 residues. CDR1 is MNHEY, CDR2 SVGAGI, per germline. The CDR3 loop is CASSYLPPGVRGETQYF. Here the CDR3 DNA reads TGTGCCAGCAGTTACTTGCCCCCGGGAGTAAGGGGGGAGACCCAGTACTTC.

The gene calls are TRBV7-2 and TRBJ1-2, with a weak D call TRBD1 (6 bases). The CDR3 contains 15 residues. Per the germline V gene, CDR1 is SGHTA and CDR2 is FQGNSA. The ends were cut back, 1 base at V and 7 bases at J, with 16 bases in the middle. CDR3 coding DNA: TGTGCCAGCAGCTTAGTGGTTCTGGGGGGCTTTGGCTACACCTTC. The encoded protein is CASSLVVLGGFGYTF.

This clonotype was detected a few times. The CDR3 here is CASGRGSSYEQYF. In nucleotides, the CDR3 is TGTGCCAGCGGGCGGGGGAGCTCCTACGAGCAGTACTTC. This chain links TRBV11-2 with TRBJ2-7; the match to TRBD2 covers 7 bases. V gave up 8 bases and J gave up 0 bases; unmatched junction bases: 4. CDR3 length equals 13 residues. Germline V CDR1 and CDR2: SGHAT, FQNNGV.

The chain is built from TRBV12-3 or TRBV12-4 and TRBJ2-7; maybe TRBD2 (6 bases). Between the trimmed V and J ends, which lost 3 bases and 3 bases, there was a span of 9 bases. This CDR3 spans 13 amino acids. CDR3 in amino acids: CASSLNSGYEQYF. CDR3 nucleotides: TGTGCCAGCAGTTTGAATAGCGGCTACGAGCAGTACTTC.

This clonotype was picked up a small number of times. The chain joins TRBV5-1 to TRBJ2-7; D perhaps matches TRBD1 (5 bases). The V end lost 5 bases, the J end lost 3 bases, and 12 bases lay between the germline ends. The V gene's germline CDR1 is SGHRS and CDR2 YFSETQ. The CDR3 runs to 13 residues. CDR3 in amino acids: CASRDATGYEQYF. The CDR3, as DNA: TGCGCCAGCAGGGACGCCACAGGCTACGAGCAGTACTTC.

V gene TRBV28 combines with J gene TRBJ2-7, with 10 bases lining up with TRBD2. After removal of 4 bases from V and 1 base from J, the junction contained 13 bases not matched to a gene. Germline-derived CDR1 and CDR2 are MDHEN and SYDVKM. CDR3 length: 18 residues. The chain's CDR3 is CASSSPLLAGAPSYEQYF. CDR3 DNA sequence: TGTGCCAGCAGTTCGCCTCTCCTAGCGGGGGCTCCTTCCTACGAGCAGTACTTC. The full variable domain, its missing parts supplied by reference TRBV28 and TRBJ2-7, is DVKVTQSSRYLVKRTGEKVFLECVQDMDHENMFWYRQDPGLGLRLIYFSYDVKMKEKGDIPEGYSVSREKKERFSLILESASTNQTSMYLCASSSPLLAGAPSYEQYFGPGTRLTVT.

This clonotype was detected a few times. The V gene is TRBV27, the J gene TRBJ2-1; 10 nucleotides line up with TRBD2. The germline V gene has CDR1 MNHEY and CDR2 SMNVEV (reference sequence). The CDR3 is 15 residues long. J gave up 2 bases and V 6 bases, and 4 bases lay outside the gene matches. DNA of the CDR3: TGTGCCAGCAGACCAACTAGCGGGGCCTACAATGAGCAGTTCTTC. Encoded protein: CASRPTSGAYNEQFF.

V and J are TRBV11-2 and TRBJ2-5, with TRBD1 as a possible D gene (6 bases). Germline CDR1 SGHAT, CDR2 FQNNGV. The V end was cut by 7 bases, the J end by 2 bases, with 11 bases between. The CDR3 spans 13 residues. Here the CDR3 DNA reads TGTGCCAGCACCCGAGGGGGACAAGAGACCCAGTACTTC. It encodes CASTRGGQETQYF. The full variable domain, rest sourced from reference TRBV11-2 and TRBJ2-5, is EAGVAQSPRYKIIEKRQSVAFWCNPISGHATLYWYQQILGQGPKLLIQFQNNGVVDDSQLPKDRFSAERLKGVDSTLKIQPAKLEDSAVYLCASTRGGQETQYFGPGTRLLVL.